This T cell receptor beta chain was obtained from a study of T cell responses to AZD1222 COVID-19 vaccine. Study outcomes and limitations: Mostly white British, mostly female donors; authors suggested clonal diversity may be underestimated.

Details on this clone: Its antigen remains unknown.

Germline loops: CDR1 SGHNT, CDR2 YENEEA. The CDR3 totals 18 residues. V shed 5 bases and J 7 bases; nucleotides not matched to a gene: 17. Sequencing used immunoSEQ multiplex PCR; TCRdb keeps in-frame clones, though not all of them. Of about 130,000 clones in the sample, more than 80% were seen once. The clonotype originates from an adult who received the AZD1222 COVID-19 vaccine. Source: peripheral blood, taken 28 days after the second AZD1222 dose. This chain connects TRBV11-3 to TRBJ2-2, with 9 bases that match TRBD1. CDR3 sequence (DNA): TGTGCCAGCAGCCCTACACTCCCGGGACAGGGAGCTGGCGGGGAGCTGTTTTTT. This codes for CASSPTLPGQGAGGELFF.